This T cell receptor (beta chain) was recorded in a study of OX40 agonist ivuxolimab in advanced cancers. In the study overall: Patients took ivuxolimab, an agonistic anti-OX40 (CD134) antibody. General study points: In CD8+ T cells, expanded clones were on average more numerous than in CD4+.

This clone was observed a handful of times. The target antigen is unknown. The assay was immunoSEQ multiplex PCR, and TCRdb's table has in-frame clones only and misses some. The data show some 48,000 clones, approximately 79% seen once. The CDR3 is 15 residues long. The ends were cut back, 5 bases at V and 2 bases at J, with 17 bases in the middle. Germline V CDR1 and CDR2: SGHRS, YFSETQ. The sequence was obtained from an adult with an advanced solid tumor such as melanoma, head and neck, liver or kidney cancer. The sequenced sample was CD4+ or CD8+ T cells sorted from blood, obtained in a trial of the OX40 agonist ivuxolimab. The chain carries TRBV5-1 and TRBJ2-7, with D perhaps TRBD1 or TRBD2 (5 bases each). The DNA of the CDR3 is TGCGCCAGCAGGTCCGGCGGGTCAGGGACCTACGAGCAGTACTTC. Residues: CASRSGGSGTYEQYF.